This entry lists 28 T cell receptor beta chains sequenced from one sample in a study of Ad26.COV2.S vaccination and SARS-CoV-2 variants. Data came from immunoSEQ multiplex PCR; TCRdb stores just in-frame clones and leaves some out. Of around 370,000 clones in the sample, 85% were seen once. Documented treatment: 15 to 20 received Ad26.COV2.S at low or high dose, single or two shots; about five received placebo; per-sample allocation not given. It was on day 63 after the first vaccine or placebo injection that samples were taken. Sequences were derived from peripheral blood, sampled in a trial of Ad26.COV2.S vaccine versus placebo. These receptors came from a person aged 18-65 years who received the Ad26.COV2.S COVID-19 vaccine or a placebo.

This chain links TRBV2 with TRBJ1-1; a weak D match, TRBD1 (6 bases). The CDR3 runs 15 residues. CDR1 and CDR2 (germline): SNHLY, FYNNEI. V was trimmed by 3 bases and J by 0 bases, leaving 11 bases between them. The DNA for the CDR3 is TGTGCCAGCAGTGAGCAGGGGATTTTGAACACTGAAGCTTTCTTT. Its translation: CASSEQGILNTEAFF.

The chain uses TRBV7-8 and TRBJ2-6, with unresolved D. Germline V CDR1 and CDR2: SGHVS, FQNEAQ. The CDR3 extends over 16 amino acids. V shed 2 bases and J shed 4 bases, with 12 bases lying between them. The CDR3 here is CASSLFSRKGANVLTF. The CDR3 DNA follows: TGTGCCAGCAGCTTATTCTCCCGAAAGGGGGCCAACGTCCTGACTTTC.

The chain joins TRBV6-2 or TRBV6-3 to TRBJ1-2, with D maybe TRBD1 (6 bases). The V gene's germline CDR1 is MNHEY and CDR2 SVGEGT. This CDR3 comprises 12 residues. V lost 5 bases to trimming and J lost 7 bases, with 11 bases between them. In DNA form, the CDR3 reads TGTGCCAGCAGTCTCAGGGGAATTGGCTACACCTTC. It codes for CASSLRGIGYTF.

V usage is TRBV7-2 and J usage is TRBJ1-3, with 10 bases fitting TRBD1. The CDR3 runs 16 residues. The V and J ends lost 5 bases and 0 bases, in that order; junction bases with no gene match: 4. Germline V CDR1 and CDR2: SGHTA, FQGNSA. The CDR3 reads CASSRGQGGSGNTIYF. CDR3 DNA: TGTGCCAGCAGCAGAGGACAGGGGGGCTCTGGAAACACCATATATTTT. Filled out from reference TRBV7-2 and TRBJ1-3, the complete variable domain reads GAGVSQSPSNKVTEKGKDVELRCDPISGHTALYWYRQSLGQGLEFLIYFQGNSAPDKSGLPSDRFSAERTGGSVSTLTIQRTQQEDSAVYLCASSRGQGGSGNTIYFGEGSWLTVV.

The rearrangement joins TRBV7-2 to TRBJ2-7; no definite D call. CDR1 and CDR2 (germline): SGHTA, FQGNSA. Trimming cost V 1 base and J 0 bases, with 7 bases left between them. This CDR3 is 14 amino acids long. The CDR3 nucleotides are TGTGCCAGCAGCTTAGGGTATAACTCCTACGAGCAGTACTTC. Encoded protein: CASSLGYNSYEQYF.

This rearrangement joins TRBV12-3 or TRBV12-4 to TRBJ2-7; no reliable D call. Trimming cost V 3 bases and J 3 bases, with 9 bases left between them. This CDR3 comprises 13 residues. CDR3 sequence: CASSFSVGYEQYF. CDR3 bases: TGTGCCAGCAGTTTTTCAGTTGGCTACGAGCAGTACTTC.

V is TRBV3-1 (or the pseudogene TRBV3-2) and J is TRBJ1-6, with TRBD1 as a possible D gene (6 bases). The CDR3 covers 14 residues. The germline CDR1 and CDR2 sequences are LGHDT and YNNKEL (reference sequence). V lost 4 bases to trimming and J lost 4 bases, with 8 bases between them. Written as DNA, the CDR3 is TGTGCCAGCAGCCTGGGACAATATAATTCACCCCTCCACTTT. Translation gives CASSLGQYNSPLHF.

Comments on this clone: Different DNA sequences within this sample yield the same CDR3. The J gene is TRBJ2-3, the V gene TRBV30, with 10 bases that match TRBD2. CDR3 length: 14 residues. Germline loops: CDR1 GTSNPN, CDR2 SVGIG (reference sequence). Unmatched junction bases numbered 4, after V lost 5 bases and J lost 2 bases. CDR3 bases: TGTGCCTGGTCACTAGCGGGGACCACAGATACGCAGTATTTT. It is translated as CAWSLAGTTDTQYF.

This clone was counted only a few times. The rearrangement joins TRBV7-6 to TRBJ1-2; 8 bases align to TRBD1. This CDR3 spans 14 amino acids. Germline V gives CDR1 SGHVS, CDR2 FNYEAQ. The trim removed 1 base at V and 4 bases at J, leaving 2 bases unmatched. The CDR3 coding sequence is TGTGCCAGCAGCTTAGATGACAGGGGCTATGGCTACACCTTC. It encodes CASSLDDRGYGYTF.

CDR3 DNA sequence: TGTGCCAGCAGTTTATTCCGGACTAGCGGGAGGAAGATCAACGAGCAGTACTTC. Its translation is CASSLFRTSGRKINEQYF. The chain links TRBV28 to TRBJ2-7; 14 bases match TRBD2. V was pared by 1 base and J by 5 bases, with 10 bases of the junction left unmatched. The CDR3 has 18 residues. Germline V gene sequence: CDR1 MDHEN, CDR2 SYDVKM.

The chain recombines TRBV5-1 with TRBJ2-7; 11 bases are a match to TRBD2. Per germline, CDR1 SGHRS and CDR2 YFSETQ. J lost 5 bases, V lost 1 base, and 5 bases had no gene match. The CDR3 contains 15 residues. In nucleotides, the CDR3 is TGCGCCAGCAGCTTGTTGACTAGCGGGGCCGACGAGCAGTACTTC. Translating gives CASSLLTSGADEQYF.

The chain uses TRBV10-3 and TRBJ2-5; TRBD2 agrees at 7 bases. CDR1 is ENHRY, CDR2 SYGVKD, per germline. The CDR3 has 13 residues. V shed 7 bases and J 5 bases; nucleotides not matched to a gene: 7. The CDR3 spells CAIKVAGPETQYF. For the CDR3, the DNA is TGTGCCATCAAAGTAGCGGGCCCGGAGACCCAGTACTTC.

This clone was seen once. The rearrangement uses TRBV18 and TRBJ2-2, with a weak D call TRBD1 (6 bases). The length of the CDR3 is 16 residues. CDR1 and CDR2 (germline): KGHSH, LQKENI. Deletions cut 6 bases from V and 4 bases from J, with 18 bases between. The DNA of the CDR3 is TGTGCCAGCTCGACTGGGACACCTTGGGGCACCGGGGAGCTGTTTTTT. It translates to CASSTGTPWGTGELFF.

The rearrangement joins TRBV5-1 to TRBJ2-5, with a tentative D call TRBD1 (5 bases). The germline V gene encodes CDR1 SGHRS and CDR2 YFSETQ. The CDR3 sequence is 14 residues long. V shed 3 bases and J shed 5 bases, with 14 bases lying between them. As DNA, the CDR3 is TGCGCCAGCAGCTGGCAGGGAAGGCCGGAGACCCAGTACTTC. It encodes CASSWQGRPETQYF.

CDR3 coding DNA: TGCGCCAGCAGCTTGGAAGGGACAGGCTCTGGAAACACCATATATTTT. Its translation: CASSLEGTGSGNTIYF. J is TRBJ1-3 and V is TRBV5-1; 8 nucleotides line up with TRBD1. The V and J ends lost 0 bases and 0 bases, in that order; junction bases with no gene match: 2. The CDR3 covers 16 residues. Germline values: CDR1 SGHRS, CDR2 YFSETQ.

The V gene is TRBV7-9, the J gene TRBJ2-3; D not resolved. CDR1 and CDR2 (germline): SEHNR, FQNEAQ (reference sequence). This CDR3 has 16 amino acids. Trimming shortened V by 2 bases and J by 2 bases, and 14 bases separated the two germline ends. The CDR3 DNA sequence: TGTGCCAGCAGCTTAAGGCCCAGCGACGACACAGATACGCAGTATTTT. This sequence encodes CASSLRPSDDTDTQYF.

With regard to this clone: This clone may be a read error of a much larger clone one base away. The chain couples TRBV11-2 to TRBJ2-2, with no clear D. The CDR3 totals 12 residues. CDR1 SGHAT and CDR2 FQNNGV come from the germline V gene. Trimming removed 2 bases at V and 5 bases at J, with 3 bases between. DNA for the CDR3: TGTGCCAGCAGCTTAAGAACCGGGGAGCTGTTTTTT. This gives the protein CASSLRTGELFF.

The J gene is TRBJ2-7, the V gene TRBV29-1; a weak D match, TRBD1 (7 bases). CDR3 length: 12 residues. Germline loops: CDR1 SQVTM, CDR2 ANQGSEA. V lost 4 bases to trimming and J lost 5 bases, with 12 bases between them. The CDR3: CSVARGVNEQYF. The CDR3 nucleotides are TGCAGCGTTGCCAGGGGGGTCAACGAGCAGTACTTC.

The CDR3 DNA reads TGTGCCAGCAGCTTGGAGCTGAACACTGAAGCTTTCTTT. Translation gives CASSLELNTEAFF. The rearrangement joins TRBV11-2 to TRBJ1-1; the D is unclear. The V end lost 3 bases, the J end lost 0 bases, and 5 bases lay between the germline ends. Germline CDR1 is SGHAT and CDR2 is FQNNGV. CDR3 length: 13 amino acids.

The rearrangement joins TRBV5-1 to TRBJ2-2; D unresolved. The length of the CDR3 is 14 residues. V lost 0 bases and J 5 bases, leaving 8 bases between the germline ends. Germline lookup yields CDR1 SGHRS and CDR2 YFSETQ. The CDR3 DNA sequence: TGCGCCAGCAGCTTGGAGTCTTGGACCGGGGAGCTGTTTTTT. Translation gives CASSLESWTGELFF.

V gene TRBV3-1 (or the pseudogene TRBV3-2) combines with J gene TRBJ1-4; D ambiguous. The germline V gene has CDR1 LGHDT and CDR2 YNNKEL (reference sequence). The V end was cut by 3 bases, the J end by 8 bases, with 16 bases between. This CDR3 comprises 15 residues. The CDR3 reads CASSHNPGVGEKLFF. CDR3 sequence (DNA): TGTGCCAGCAGCCACAACCCCGGGGTAGGGGAAAAACTGTTTTTT.

This chain links TRBV4-1 with TRBJ2-1, with 8 bases fitting TRBD2. CDR1 and CDR2 from the germline V gene are MGHRA and YSYEKL. There are 15 residues in the CDR3. J gave up 5 bases and V 6 bases, and 9 bases lay outside the gene matches. The CDR3 coding sequence is TGCGCCAGCAGGCTTCGGGGGGGTCTTCACAATGAGCAGTTCTTC. Its translation: CASRLRGGLHNEQFF.

CDR3 sequence: CASSLLGSWGPSGDNEQFF. CDR3 in DNA: TGTGCCAGCAGCCTATTGGGGTCCTGGGGGCCTAGCGGAGACAATGAGCAGTTCTTC. The chain joins TRBV3-1 (or the pseudogene TRBV3-2) to TRBJ2-1; TRBD2 might be the D (7 bases). The V gene's germline CDR1 is LGHDT and CDR2 YNNKEL (reference sequence). This CDR3 spans 19 amino acids. Trimming took off 4 bases at V and 5 bases at J, with 27 bases between the two ends.

V usage is TRBV18 and J usage is TRBJ1-2; D gene unclear. With 3 bases removed from V and 0 bases from J, the gap between germline ends came to 5 bases. This CDR3 contains 13 residues. Germline V lookup: CDR1 KGHSH, CDR2 LQKENI. The CDR3 loop reads CASSPVANYGYTF. In DNA form, the CDR3 reads TGTGCCAGCTCACCCGTGGCTAACTATGGCTACACCTTC.

The V and J genes are TRBV7-2 and TRBJ2-4; D may be TRBD1 (6 bases). The germline V and J ends were trimmed by 3 bases and 9 bases, with 9 bases remaining between them. Germline CDR1 and CDR2: SGHTA and FQGNSA. CDR3 length equals 12 residues. CDR3 sequence: CASSFQGSIQYF. CDR3 DNA sequence: TGTGCCAGCAGCTTCCAGGGGAGCATTCAGTACTTC.

The chain has TRBV5-4 and TRBJ2-1, with 7 bases aligning to TRBD1. CDR3 size: 15 residues. V lost 4 bases and J lost 2; bases outside the gene matches: 6. Germline V CDR1 and CDR2: SGHNT, YYREEE (reference sequence). CDR3 protein: CASSPPGTAYNEQFF. CDR3 nucleotide sequence: TGTGCCAGCAGCCCCCCCGGGACAGCCTACAATGAGCAGTTCTTC.

This clone was recorded only once. The CDR3 loop is CASSRGGRGQAQPQHF. The CDR3 DNA sequence: TGTGCCAGCAGCCGAGGCGGACGCGGACAGGCTCAGCCCCAGCATTTT. This rearrangement joins TRBV5-6 to TRBJ1-5; 7 bases agree with TRBD1. The V segment lost 4 bases and the J segment 6 bases; nucleotides outside the gene matches: 13. The germline CDR1 and CDR2 sequences are SGHDT and YYEEEE. The CDR3 consists of 16 residues.

The genes are TRBV5-3 and TRBJ2-5; the match to TRBD1 covers 7 bases. TRBV5-3 qualifies as an ORF whose function is uncertain. The CDR3 consists of 15 residues. Trimming took 2 bases from V and 2 from J; bases not matched to a gene: 6. CDR3 coding DNA: TGTGCCAGAAGCTTTCGACAGGGTGATCAAGAGACCCAGTACTTC. Translated: CARSFRQGDQETQYF.